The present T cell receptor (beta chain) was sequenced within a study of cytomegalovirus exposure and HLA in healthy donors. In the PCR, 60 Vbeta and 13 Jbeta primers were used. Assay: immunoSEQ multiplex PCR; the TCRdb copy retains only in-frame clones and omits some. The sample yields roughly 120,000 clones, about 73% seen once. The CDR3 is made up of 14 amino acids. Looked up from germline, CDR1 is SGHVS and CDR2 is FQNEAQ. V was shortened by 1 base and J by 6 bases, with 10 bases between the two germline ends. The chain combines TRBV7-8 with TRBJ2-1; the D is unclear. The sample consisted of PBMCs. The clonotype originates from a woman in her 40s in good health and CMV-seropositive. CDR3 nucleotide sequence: TGTGCCAGCAGCTTAGAAGGAAACAGCAATGAGCAGTTCTTC. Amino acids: CASSLEGNSNEQFF.